A single sample is the source of the 7 T cell receptor beta chains below, sequenced in a study of T cells in Graves' hyperthyroidism and ophthalmopathy. Using RNA transcripts as the source, TCR beta CDR3 regions were amplified. A set of HTBI primers served as the primers for a first-round RT-PCR of the TCR CDR3. TCRdb redid the calling of the multiplex PCR reads with MiXCR, one entry per CDR3 protein. The sample includes about 300,000 distinct CDR3 sequences, under 30% seen only once; the top ten take roughly a quarter. Sequenced sample: blood. Receptors originate from a man in his forties or fifties with Graves' hyperthyroidism that later progressed to Graves' ophthalmopathy.

This clonotype came up many times. This chain joins TRBV20-1 and TRBJ2-4; no clear D gene. CDR3 size: 13 residues. Germline V gives CDR1 DFQATT, CDR2 SNEGSKA (reference sequence). V dropped 6 bases and J dropped 1 base, with 10 bases sitting between them. Here the CDR3 DNA reads TGCAGTGCAGAAACCGGCGCCAAAAACATTCAGTACTTC. As protein: CSAETGAKNIQYF.

This clonotype has more than one count but fewer than ten. This sequence joins TRBV5-1 and TRBJ2-5; D unresolved. The CDR3 extends over 14 amino acids. Germline lookup yields CDR1 SGHRS and CDR2 YFSETQ. V lost 4 bases, J lost 1 base, and 11 bases lay in between. Written as DNA, the CDR3 is TGCGCCAGCAGCCCCGAAAGCACCCAAGAGACCCAGTACTTC. Residues: CASSPESTQETQYF.

Ten or more counts support this clonotype. The J gene is TRBJ2-7, the V gene TRBV29-1; 10 positions agree with TRBD1. CDR3 length equals 13 residues. The ends lost 6 bases at V and 2 bases at J; junction bases unmatched: 4. Germline CDR1 reads SQVTM; CDR2 reads ANQGSEA. CDR3 residues: CSVGQGGPYEQYF. CDR3 bases: TGCAGCGTCGGACAGGGGGGACCCTACGAGCAGTACTTC.

This clonotype was found many times. The rearrangement links TRBV12-3 or TRBV12-4 to TRBJ1-1; no clear D. The CDR3 contains 13 residues. The V gene lost 6 bases and the J gene lost 1 base, with 9 bases spanning the gap. The DNA of the CDR3 is TGTGCCAGCAGGCGGGGAAAGAACACTGAAGCTTTCTTT. Its translation: CASRRGKNTEAFF.

The table lists this clonotype with many counts. This rearrangement joins TRBV2 to TRBJ1-1; tentative D call: TRBD1 (6 bases). The V gene's germline CDR1 is SNHLY and CDR2 FYNNEI. This CDR3 is built from 14 residues. The germline V and J ends were trimmed by 6 bases and 3 bases, with 14 bases remaining between them. CDR3 region: CASSTQGGDTEAFF. In nucleotides, the CDR3 is TGTGCCAGCAGCACACAGGGAGGCGACACTGAAGCTTTCTTT.

At least ten counts were recorded for this clonotype. The V gene is TRBV5-1, the J gene TRBJ2-1; 12 nucleotides line up with TRBD2. V was pared by 1 base and J by 4 bases, with 9 bases of the junction left unmatched. Germline V gene sequence: CDR1 SGHRS, CDR2 YFSETQ. The CDR3 runs to 18 residues. The CDR3 is CASSLPSGRALSYNEQFF. CDR3 nucleotide sequence: TGCGCCAGCAGCTTGCCTAGCGGGAGGGCCCTCTCGTACAATGAGCAGTTCTTC.

This clonotype was picked up many times. V and J are TRBV29-1 and TRBJ2-5, with 12 bases lining up with TRBD2. The CDR3 length is 15 residues. V was pared by 7 bases and J by 5 bases, with 11 bases of the junction left unmatched. The germline gives CDR1 SQVTM, CDR2 ANQGSEA. The CDR3 spells CSGATSGSSWETQYF. CDR3 coding DNA: TGCAGCGGCGCGACTAGCGGGAGTTCCTGGGAGACCCAGTACTTC.